This TCR beta chain was identified during a study of cytomegalovirus exposure and HLA in healthy donors. General study results and limits: Cytomegalovirus association was listed for 164 TCR beta chains. In a later analysis, an Asian-associated ancestry cluster reportedly showed fewer N-insertions than the approximately 640-donor mean. Both high specificity and high sensitivity reportedly marked the classifier's diagnosis of cytomegalovirus status.

The PCR used 60 Vbeta and 13 Jbeta primers. Here immunoSEQ multiplex PCR was the method, and the copy in TCRdb shows in-frame clones only, minus some. This sample has about 100,000 clones, with roughly 82% found just once. The trim removed 3 bases at V and 5 bases at J, leaving 12 bases unmatched. Looked up from germline, CDR1 is MDHEN and CDR2 is SYDVKM. The CDR3 sequence is 17 residues long. Turning to this clone: Its antigen is unidentified.

The sequenced material came from PBMCs. This receptor was identified in a male donor in good health and CMV-seronegative. The genes are TRBV28 and TRBJ2-5; 10 bases line up with TRBD2. CDR3 amino acids: CASSFEASGSNWETQYF. The CDR3 DNA reads TGTGCCAGCAGTTTCGAGGCTAGCGGGAGTAATTGGGAGACCCAGTACTTC. Using reference TRBV28 and TRBJ2-5 for the parts outside the CDR3, the full variable domain is DVKVTQSSRYLVKRTGEKVFLECVQDMDHENMFWYRQDPGLGLRLIYFSYDVKMKEKGDIPEGYSVSREKKERFSLILESASTNQTSMYLCASSFEASGSNWETQYFGPGTRLLVL.